This passage covers 3 T cell receptor beta chains from one sample sequenced in a study of regulatory T cells in long-lasting Graves disease. Sequencing libraries for TCR beta were prepared with iRepertoire HTBI primers and Arm-PCR of CDR3 regions. Using its own MiXCR run on the multiplex PCR reads, TCRdb lists one record per CDR3 protein. The repertoire includes hundreds of thousands of distinct CDR3 sequences, 20% to 25% of them detected once, and about 6.6% sits in the top ten. Time point given: persistent/refractory GD, antithyroid drugs over 5 years with positive TRAb. From RNA extracted from PBMCs, the TCR library was made. The sample in question was peripheral blood mononuclear cells (PBMCs), obtained when the disease was refractory, from a patient treated with antithyroid drugs. These receptors all stem from a female donor with Graves disease.

This clonotype showed up many times. The chain links TRBV10-3 to TRBJ1-1, with a possible D match to TRBD1 (5 bases). This CDR3 is 14 amino acids long. The V and J ends lost 6 bases and 1 base respectively, with 12 bases between them. From germline, CDR1 is ENHRY and CDR2 SYGVKD. This CDR3 reads CAIRMDITNTEAFF. CDR3 DNA: TGTGCCATCAGAATGGACATCACGAACACTGAAGCTTTCTTT.

This clonotype was detected many times. This chain joins TRBV14 and TRBJ1-2; no clear D gene. The CDR3 has 13 amino acids. Per the germline V gene, CDR1 is SGHDN and CDR2 is FVKESK. Trimming cost V 1 base and J 1 base, with 4 bases left between them. The CDR3 spells CASSQVDNYGYTF. The CDR3 nucleotides read TGTGCCAGCAGCCAAGTAGATAACTATGGCTACACCTTC. Variable domain in full (rest from reference TRBV14 and TRBJ1-2): EAGVTQFPSHSVIEKGQTVTLRCDPISGHDNLYWYRRVMGKEIKFLLHFVKESKQDESGMPNNRFLAERTGGTYSTLKVQPAELEDSGVYFCASSQVDNYGYTFGSGTRLTVV.

This clonotype was detected only a few times. The chain carries TRBV7-2 and TRBJ1-3, with a tentative D call TRBD1 (5 bases). The CDR3 spans 15 residues. Between the trimmed V and J ends, which lost 2 bases and 0 bases, there was a span of 8 bases. CDR1 and CDR2 from the germline V gene are SGHTA and FQGNSA. The CDR3 nucleotides are TGTGCCAGCAGCTTATTCGGGGGCTCTGGAAACACCATATATTTT. Amino acid sequence: CASSLFGGSGNTIYF.